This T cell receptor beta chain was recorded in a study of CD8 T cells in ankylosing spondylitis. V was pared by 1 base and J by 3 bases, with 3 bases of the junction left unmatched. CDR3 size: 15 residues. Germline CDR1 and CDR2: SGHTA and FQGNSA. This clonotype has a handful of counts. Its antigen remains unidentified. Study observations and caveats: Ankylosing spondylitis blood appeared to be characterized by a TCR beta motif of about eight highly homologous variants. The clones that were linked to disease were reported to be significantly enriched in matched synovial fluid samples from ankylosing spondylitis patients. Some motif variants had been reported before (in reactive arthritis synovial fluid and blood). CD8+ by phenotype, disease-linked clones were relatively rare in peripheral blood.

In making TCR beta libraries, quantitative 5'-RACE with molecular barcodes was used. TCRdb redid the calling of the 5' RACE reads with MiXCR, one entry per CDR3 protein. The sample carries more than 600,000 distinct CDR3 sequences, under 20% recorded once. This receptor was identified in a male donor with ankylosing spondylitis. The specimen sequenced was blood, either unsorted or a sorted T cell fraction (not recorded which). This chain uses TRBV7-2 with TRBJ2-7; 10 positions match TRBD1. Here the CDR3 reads CASSLVRTGGYEQYF. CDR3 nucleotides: TGTGCCAGCAGCTTAGTCAGGACAGGGGGCTACGAGCAGTACTTC.